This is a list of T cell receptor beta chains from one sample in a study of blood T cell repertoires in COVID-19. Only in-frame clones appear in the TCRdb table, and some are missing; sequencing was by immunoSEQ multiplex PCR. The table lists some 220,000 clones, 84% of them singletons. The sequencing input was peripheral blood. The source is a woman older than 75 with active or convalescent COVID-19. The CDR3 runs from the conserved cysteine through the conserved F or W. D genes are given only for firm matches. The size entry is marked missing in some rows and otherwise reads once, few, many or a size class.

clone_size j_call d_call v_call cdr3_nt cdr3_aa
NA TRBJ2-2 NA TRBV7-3 TGTGCCAGCAGCCGCGGGGCACAGAACACCGGGGAGCTGTTTTTT CASSRGAQNTGELFF
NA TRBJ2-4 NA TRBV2 TGTGCCAGCAGTGTGAGGGTCGGCAAAAACATTCAGTACTTC CASSVRVGKNIQYF
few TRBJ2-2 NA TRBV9 TGTGCCAGCAGCGTATCCGGAGGAGGGGAGCTGTTTTTT CASSVSGGGELFF
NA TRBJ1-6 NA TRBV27 TGTGCCAGCAGTTTAACGACTGAGAATTCACCCCTCCACTTT CASSLTTENSPLHF
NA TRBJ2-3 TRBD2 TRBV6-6 TGTGCCAGCAGTTCCGGACTAGCGGGACGCGCGGATACGCAGTATTTT CASSSGLAGRADTQYF
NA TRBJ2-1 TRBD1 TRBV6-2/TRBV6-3 TGTGCCAGCAGCCGACCCTCCAACAGGGGGAATGAGCAGTTCTTC CASSRPSNRGNEQFF
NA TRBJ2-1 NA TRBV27 TGTGCCAGCAGTTTATGGGGGCTCACCTACAATGAGCAGTTCTTC CASSLWGLTYNEQFF
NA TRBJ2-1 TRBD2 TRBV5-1 TGCGCCAGCACGCTAGCGGGGGGGTACAATGAGCAGTTCTTC CASTLAGGYNEQFF
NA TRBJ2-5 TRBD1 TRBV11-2 TGTGCCAGCTCGACAGGGAGTTTGGAGACCCAGTACTTC CASSTGSLETQYF
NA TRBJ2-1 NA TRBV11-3 TGTGCCAGCAGCTACGCAGGCCAAGGGGGTGAGCAGTTCTTC CASSYAGQGGEQFF
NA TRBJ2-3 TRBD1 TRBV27 TGTGCCAGCAGTTTATCTAGAGCACAGGGGGGAATGGATACGCAGTATTTT CASSLSRAQGGMDTQYF
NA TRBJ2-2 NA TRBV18 TGTGCCAGCTCACCACCGAGGGACACCGGGGAGCTGTTTTTT CASSPPRDTGELFF
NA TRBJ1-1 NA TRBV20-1 TGCAGTGCTAGTACTCCGGAGGACACTGAAGCTTTCTTT CSASTPEDTEAFF
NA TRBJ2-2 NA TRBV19 TGTGCCAGTAAACAACCCTCGAAAAGAGGGTACGGGGAGCTGTTTTTT CASKQPSKRGYGELFF
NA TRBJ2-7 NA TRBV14 TGTGCCAGCAGTCCCCTACCCTCCTACGAGCAGTACTTC CASSPLPSYEQYF
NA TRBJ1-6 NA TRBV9 TGTGCCAGCAGCGTAGTACTGCGTTCACCCCTCCACTTT CASSVVLRSPLHF
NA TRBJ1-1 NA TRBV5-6 TGTGCCAGCAGAAGACGAGAGGGGAACACTGAAGCTTTCTTT CASRRREGNTEAFF
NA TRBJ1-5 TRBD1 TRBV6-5 TGTGCCAGCAGCCAGACAGGGGACCGGCAGCCCCAGCATTTT CASSQTGDRQPQHF
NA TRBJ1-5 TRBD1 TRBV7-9 TGTGCCAGCACAAGGACAGGGGCAAATCAGCCCCAGCATTTT CASTRTGANQPQHF
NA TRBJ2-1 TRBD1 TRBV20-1 TGCAGTGCTAGTAGTAGGACAGGGGGACAGTACAATGAGCAGTTCTTC CSASSRTGGQYNEQFF
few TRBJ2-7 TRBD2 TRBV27 TGTGCCAGCAGTTCAGTAGCGGGAGAGATCTACGAGCAGTACTTC CASSSVAGEIYEQYF
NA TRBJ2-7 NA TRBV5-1 TGCGCCAGCAGCTTGGACGGGGGAGGCTACGAGCAGTACTTC CASSLDGGGYEQYF
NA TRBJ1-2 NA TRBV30 TGTGCCTGGAGGAGCTTAGAAACTAACTATGGCTACACCTTC CAWRSLETNYGYTF
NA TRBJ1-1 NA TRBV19 TGTGCCAGCGGGGGTCGACGACAAATTAACACTGAAGCTTTCTTT CASGGRRQINTEAFF
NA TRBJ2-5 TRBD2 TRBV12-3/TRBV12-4 TGTGCCAGCAGCATAGCGGGGATGAAGACCCAGTACTTC CASSIAGMKTQYF
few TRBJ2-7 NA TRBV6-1 TGTGCCAGCAGTGAAGCGTCTAGCGAATACTACGAGCAGTACTTC CASSEASSEYYEQYF
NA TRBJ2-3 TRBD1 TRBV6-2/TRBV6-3 TGTGCCAGCAGTTCGACGACAGGGCCCGATACGCAGTATTTT CASSSTTGPDTQYF
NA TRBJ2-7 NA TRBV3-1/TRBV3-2 TGTGCCAGCAGCCAAGGACTACTAGCTACCTACGAGCAGTACTTC CASSQGLLATYEQYF
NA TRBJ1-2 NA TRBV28 TGTGCCAGCAGTTTTCCGGGGGGACGGGGCTACACCTTC CASSFPGGRGYTF
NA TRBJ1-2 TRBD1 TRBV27 TGTGCCAGCAGTTCCGCCGGGACAGGGTTTAACTATGGCTACACCTTC CASSSAGTGFNYGYTF
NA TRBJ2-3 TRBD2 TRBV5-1 TGCGCCAGCAGCTTGGCCGGGCTAGCGGGAAGCACAGATACGCAGTATTTT CASSLAGLAGSTDTQYF
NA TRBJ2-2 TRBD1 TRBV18 TGTGCCAGCTCACAAAGGACAGGGAACACCGGGGAGCTGTTTTTT CASSQRTGNTGELFF